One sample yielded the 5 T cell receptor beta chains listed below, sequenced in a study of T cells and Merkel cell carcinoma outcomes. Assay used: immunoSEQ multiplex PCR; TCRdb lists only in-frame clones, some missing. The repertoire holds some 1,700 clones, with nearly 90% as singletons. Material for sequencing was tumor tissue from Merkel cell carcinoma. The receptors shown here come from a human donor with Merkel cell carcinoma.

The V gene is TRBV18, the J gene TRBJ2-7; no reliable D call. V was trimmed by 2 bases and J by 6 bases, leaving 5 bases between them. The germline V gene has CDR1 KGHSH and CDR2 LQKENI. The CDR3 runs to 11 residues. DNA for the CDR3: TGTGCCAGCTCACCAGGGCCCGAGCAGTACTTC. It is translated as CASSPGPEQYF.

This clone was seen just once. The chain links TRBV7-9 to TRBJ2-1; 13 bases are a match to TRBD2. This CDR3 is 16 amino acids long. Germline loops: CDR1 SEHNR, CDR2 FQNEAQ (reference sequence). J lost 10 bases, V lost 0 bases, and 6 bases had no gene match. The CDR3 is CASSLAGLAGVGEQFF. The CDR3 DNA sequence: TGTGCCAGCAGCTTAGCCGGACTAGCGGGGGTGGGGGAGCAGTTCTTC. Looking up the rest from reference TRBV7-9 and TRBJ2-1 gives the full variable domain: DTGVSQNPRHKITKRGQNVTFRCDPISEHNRLYWYRQTLGQGPEFLTYFQNEAQLEKSRLLSDRFSAERPKGSFSTLEIQRTEQGDSAMYLCASSLAGLAGVGEQFFGPGTRLTVL.

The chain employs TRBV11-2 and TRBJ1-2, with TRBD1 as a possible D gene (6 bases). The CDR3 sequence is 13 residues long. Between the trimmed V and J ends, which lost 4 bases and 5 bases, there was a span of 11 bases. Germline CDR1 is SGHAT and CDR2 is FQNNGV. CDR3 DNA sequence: TGTGCCAGCAGCTCCACAGGGAATTATGGCTACACCTTC. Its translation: CASSSTGNYGYTF.

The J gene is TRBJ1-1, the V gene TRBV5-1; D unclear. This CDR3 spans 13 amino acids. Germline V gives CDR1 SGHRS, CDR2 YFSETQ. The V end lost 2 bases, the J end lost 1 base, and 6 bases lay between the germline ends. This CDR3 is CASSFGENTEAFF. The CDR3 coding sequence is TGCGCCAGCAGCTTCGGGGAGAACACTGAAGCTTTCTTT. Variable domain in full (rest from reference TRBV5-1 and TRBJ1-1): KAGVTQTPRYLIKTRGQQVTLSCSPISGHRSVSWYQQTPGQGLQFLFEYFSETQRNKGNFPGRFSGRQFSNSRSEMNVSTLELGDSALYLCASSFGENTEAFFGQGTRLTVV.

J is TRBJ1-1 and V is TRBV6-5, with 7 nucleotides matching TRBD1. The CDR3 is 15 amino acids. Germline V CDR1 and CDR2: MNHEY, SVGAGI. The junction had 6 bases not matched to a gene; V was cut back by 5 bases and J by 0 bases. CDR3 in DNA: TGTGCCAGCAGTGTGACAGGGTCCATGAACACTGAAGCTTTCTTT. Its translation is CASSVTGSMNTEAFF.